This passage covers 16 T cell receptor beta chains from one sample sequenced in a study of regulatory T cells in long-lasting Graves disease. Documented time point: newly diagnosed GD, antithyroid drugs for less than 3 months. From PBMCs, RNA was extracted and then used to make the TCR library. The authors built TCR beta libraries using iRepertoire HTBI primers and Arm-PCR of CDR3 regions. TCRdb itself ran the multiplex PCR reads through MiXCR, one entry per CDR3 protein. The top ten hold roughly a tenth of the sample, which has about 450,000 distinct CDR3 sequences, roughly 15% seen once. This sample also belongs to another study, concerning T cells in Graves' hyperthyroidism and ophthalmopathy.

The material was peripheral blood mononuclear cells (PBMCs), obtained at new diagnosis, from a patient treated with antithyroid drugs. These receptors originate from a woman in her 30s with Graves disease.

This clonotype was observed at least ten times. This rearrangement joins TRBV27 to TRBJ2-4; 7 nucleotides line up with TRBD1. The CDR3 is 17 residues long. Per the germline V gene, CDR1 is MNHEY and CDR2 is SMNVEV (reference sequence). Trimming at V came to 6 bases and at J to 0 bases, leaving 11 bases not matched to a gene. The CDR3 here is CASSGDRDLVAKNIQYF. DNA of the CDR3: TGTGCCAGCAGCGGAGACAGGGATCTAGTAGCCAAAAACATTCAGTACTTC.

Ten or more counts support this clonotype. The chain uses TRBV6-1 and TRBJ2-1, with 7 bases identical to TRBD2. Germline trimming cut 4 bases from V and 6 bases from J; bases unmatched to any gene: 12. CDR3 length: 16 residues. Germline V gene data show CDR1 as MNHNS and CDR2 as SASEGT. The CDR3 nucleotides are TGTGCCAGCAGTGGGATGAGACTAGCTGATGTCAATGAGCAGTTCTTC. Residues: CASSGMRLADVNEQFF.

The chain employs TRBV9 and TRBJ2-5; 7 bases fit TRBD2. The CDR3 sequence is 15 residues long. Germline values: CDR1 SGDLS, CDR2 YYNGEE. The ends lost 5 bases at V and 5 bases at J; junction bases unmatched: 12. CDR3 nucleotide sequence: TGTGCCAGCAGTGGAACCCGGGAGGACGGGGAGACCCAGTACTTC. Its protein product is CASSGTREDGETQYF.

This clonotype was observed a handful of times. This chain connects TRBV5-1 to TRBJ2-3, with 8 bases matching TRBD1. The CDR3 length is 15 residues. V trimming: 3 bases; J trimming: 5 bases; junction bases outside the gene matches: 8. From germline, CDR1 is SGHRS and CDR2 YFSETQ. The CDR3 nucleotides are TGCGCCAGCAGCTCCTCAGGGGGCGGTGTAGATACGCAGTATTTT. It yields the protein CASSSSGGGVDTQYF.

This clonotype was recorded at least ten times. The CDR3 DNA follows: TGTGCCAGCAGCCGGGCCCGACAGAACACCGGGGAGCTGTTTTTT. Protein sequence: CASSRARQNTGELFF. This chain connects TRBV3-1 to TRBJ2-2, with D hard to call. Germline assignment: CDR1 LGHDT and CDR2 YNNKEL (reference sequence). There are 15 residues in the CDR3. Trimming stripped 4 bases from V and 1 base from J, with 10 bases between.

This clonotype was counted many times. CDR3: CASSSALTDYEQYF. CDR3 DNA: TGTGCCAGCAGTTCCGCTCTAACAGATTACGAGCAGTACTTC. The rearrangement links TRBV27 to TRBJ2-7; unclear D gene. Germline CDR1 is MNHEY and CDR2 is SMNVEV (reference sequence). The CDR3 length is 14 residues. V was trimmed by 4 bases and J by 4 bases, leaving 14 bases between them.

The rearrangement joins TRBV7-9 to TRBJ1-5; D is undetermined. Germline V gene lookup returns CDR1 SEHNR and CDR2 FQNEAQ (reference sequence). V lost 7 bases and J 2 bases, leaving 9 bases between the germline ends. The CDR3 has 13 residues. The CDR3 loop is CASNQGGNQPQHF. CDR3 nucleotides: TGTGCCAGCAATCAAGGAGGCAATCAGCCCCAGCATTTT.

This clonotype was seen repeatedly, ten times or more. The chain recombines TRBV20-1 with TRBJ2-1; 7 positions match TRBD2. The CDR3 extends over 13 amino acids. From germline, CDR1 is DFQATT and CDR2 SNEGSKA (reference sequence). The V gene end was trimmed by 4 bases and the J gene end by 8 bases; junction bases not matched to a gene: 8. DNA for the CDR3: TGCAGTGCTATGTGGGAGGGCCTCTATGAGCAGTTCTTC. Amino acid sequence: CSAMWEGLYEQFF.

This clonotype was observed many times. This chain connects TRBV12-3 or TRBV12-4 to TRBJ2-6; possible D gene TRBD2, 6 bases. The CDR3 sequence is 15 residues long. V shed 6 bases and J shed 0 bases, with 9 bases lying between them. The CDR3 protein is CASRSGDSGANVLTF. DNA of the CDR3: TGTGCCAGCAGGTCGGGGGACTCTGGGGCCAACGTCCTGACTTTC.

This clonotype came up many times. The J gene is TRBJ2-5, the V gene TRBV27; D remains ambiguous. This CDR3 has 13 residues. Deletions cut 1 base from V and 4 bases from J, with 7 bases between. Germline values: CDR1 MNHEY, CDR2 SMNVEV (reference sequence). CDR3 in DNA: TGTGCCAGCAGTTTATACGGCATAGAGACCCAGTACTTC. This translates into CASSLYGIETQYF.

The chain is built from TRBV5-4 and TRBJ1-2; possible D gene TRBD1, 6 bases. Trimming cost V 4 bases and J 4 bases, with 14 bases left between them. Germline CDR1 is SGHNT and CDR2 is YYREEE (reference sequence). This CDR3 comprises 14 residues. DNA for the CDR3: TGTGCCAGCAGCCCGACAGGCCCCGGCTATGGCTACACCTTC. Translating it yields CASSPTGPGYGYTF.

This clonotype was seen at least ten times. V usage is TRBV27 and J usage is TRBJ1-2; weak D call: TRBD1 (5 bases). In germline, CDR1 is MNHEY, CDR2 SMNVEV (reference sequence). CDR3 length: 16 residues. V lost 6 bases and J 8 bases, leaving 25 bases between the germline ends. Written as DNA, the CDR3 is TGTGCCAGCAGAAAGCTGGGGGTCAGTTTATCCTACGGCTACACCTTC. Encoded protein: CASRKLGVSLSYGYTF.

This clonotype was recorded many times. The V call is TRBV3-1, the J call TRBJ2-4, with 13 bases fitting TRBD2. After removal of 7 bases from V and 6 bases from J, the junction contained 12 bases not matched to a gene. CDR1 is LGHDT, CDR2 YNNKEL, per germline (reference sequence). The CDR3 loop spans 17 amino acids. The CDR3 sequence: CASTQTSGRPGGNIQYF. CDR3 sequence (DNA): TGTGCCAGCACCCAGACTAGCGGGAGGCCCGGGGGAAACATTCAGTACTTC.

This clonotype was seen many times. V usage is TRBV10-1 and J usage is TRBJ2-7; TRBD2 matches at 14 bases. Germline-derived CDR1 and CDR2 are WNHNN and SYGVQD (reference sequence). This CDR3 has 16 amino acids. V lost 4 bases, J lost 4 bases, and 6 bases stayed unmatched. The CDR3 DNA is TGCGCCAGCAGTGCCCCCGGGACTAGCGGGGGATACGAGCAGTACTTC. Its translation: CASSAPGTSGGYEQYF.

This chain uses TRBV2 with TRBJ1-2; possibly TRBD1 for D (6 bases). The CDR3 is 13 residues long. Germline V gene data show CDR1 as SNHLY and CDR2 as FYNNEI. V was cut by 4 bases and J by 6 bases, with 12 bases left in between. DNA of the CDR3: TGTGCCAGCAGTGTAGGGGGAGCGGATGGCTACACCTTC. Protein product: CASSVGGADGYTF.

This clonotype has only one observation. The V gene is TRBV12-3 or TRBV12-4, the J gene TRBJ1-2, with D unclear. This CDR3 is 12 amino acids long. V lost 4 bases and J lost 8, with 11 bases in between. CDR3 bases: TGTGCCAGCAGTTGGTTAGGGCGCGGCTACACCTTC. This sequence encodes CASSWLGRGYTF.